The present entry profiles one T cell receptor beta chain with its context. Antigen: not known. The sample comes from a study of post-analysis software for immune sequencing data. About the research overall: Both relapsing-remitting and secondary progressive multiple sclerosis featured among the disease courses, as did progressive-relapsing multiple sclerosis.

Each TCR beta cDNA library carried unique molecular identifiers. The source material, about 0.95 to 11 million T cells, gave rise to 510,000 or so cDNA molecules. Each CDR3 protein is one row after TCRdb ran MiXCR on the PCR reads. Here the sample spans around 770,000 distinct CDR3 sequences, under 60% being singletons. Overall study results and limits: Those with multiple sclerosis, the patient group, showed significantly lower normalized Chao1 diversity than controls. Samples from a shared batch, those prepared together, strongly co-clustered by F measure.

The sequenced sample was blood. The source of this sequence is a girl aged 10 to 17 with multiple sclerosis.

CDR3 region: CASSVELTSNNEQFF. The DNA of the CDR3 is TGTGCCAGCAGCGTAGAATTAACGAGCAACAATGAGCAGTTCTTC. The chain employs TRBV9 and TRBJ2-1; D is ambiguous. The CDR3 loop spans 15 amino acids. The ends were cut back, 0 bases at V and 5 bases at J, with 12 bases in the middle. Germline loops: CDR1 SGDLS, CDR2 YYNGEE.